The T cell receptor (beta chain) described here comes from a study of vaccination and CD4 T cells after COVID-19. The ends were cut back, 2 bases at V and 2 bases at J, with 9 bases in the middle. There are 14 residues in the CDR3. The V gene's germline CDR1 is WNHNN and CDR2 SYGVQD (reference sequence). The treatment denotes: roughly 11-day PBMC culture with coronavirus spike peptide pools or control peptides (ViraFEST assay). Broader study findings: The study found median SARS-CoV-2-reactive clonotypes rising from 21 to 38, not significantly. Post-vaccination, and not before, a median roughly 90% of reactive clones appeared in convalescent patients.

The assay that was used to sequence DNA from cultured CD4+ T cells was the Oncomine TCR Beta short-read assay. Researchers extracted genomic DNA from CD4+ T cells that had been cultured. TCRdb fed the PCR reads into MiXCR, producing one record per CDR3 protein. The table has fewer than 15,000 distinct CDR3 sequences, around a fifth seen once; the top ten hold about 12%. This clonotype was detected a few times. Its specificity is not known. The genes are TRBV10-1 and TRBJ2-5; weak D call: TRBD2 (6 bases). This sequence originates from a human donor who received a COVID-19 vaccine. Specimen: CD4+ T cells from blood, cultured in vitro, collected before SARS-CoV-2 vaccination. The CDR3 DNA follows: TGCGCCAGCAGTGAGGGAGGGGATCAAGAGACCCAGTACTTC. Protein: CASSEGGDQETQYF.